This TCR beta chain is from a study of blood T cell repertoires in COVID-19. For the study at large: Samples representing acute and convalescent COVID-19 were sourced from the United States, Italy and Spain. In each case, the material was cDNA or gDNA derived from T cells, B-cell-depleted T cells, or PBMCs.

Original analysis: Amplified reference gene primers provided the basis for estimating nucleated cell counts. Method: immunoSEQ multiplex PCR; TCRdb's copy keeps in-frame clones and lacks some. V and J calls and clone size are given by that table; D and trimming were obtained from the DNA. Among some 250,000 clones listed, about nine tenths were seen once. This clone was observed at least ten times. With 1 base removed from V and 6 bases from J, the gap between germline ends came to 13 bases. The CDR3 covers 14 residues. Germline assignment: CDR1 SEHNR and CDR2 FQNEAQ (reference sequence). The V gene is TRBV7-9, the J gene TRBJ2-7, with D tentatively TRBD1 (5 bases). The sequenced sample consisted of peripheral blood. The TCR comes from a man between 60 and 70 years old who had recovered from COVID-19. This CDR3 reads CASSLGVFQGEQYV. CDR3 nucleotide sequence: TGTGCCAGCAGCTTAGGGGTGTTTCAGGGCGAGCAGTACGTC.